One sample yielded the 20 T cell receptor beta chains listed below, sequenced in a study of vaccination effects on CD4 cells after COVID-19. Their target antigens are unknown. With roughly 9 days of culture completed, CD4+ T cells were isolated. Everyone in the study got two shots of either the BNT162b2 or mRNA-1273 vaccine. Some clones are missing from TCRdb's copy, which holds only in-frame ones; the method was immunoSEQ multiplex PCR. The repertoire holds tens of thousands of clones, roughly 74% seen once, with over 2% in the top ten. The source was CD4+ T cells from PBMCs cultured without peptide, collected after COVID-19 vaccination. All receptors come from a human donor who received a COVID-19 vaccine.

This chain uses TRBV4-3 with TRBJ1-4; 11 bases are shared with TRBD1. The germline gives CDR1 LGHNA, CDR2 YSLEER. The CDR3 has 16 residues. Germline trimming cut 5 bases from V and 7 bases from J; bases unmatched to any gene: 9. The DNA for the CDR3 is TGCGCCAGCAGCGTACAGGACAGGGGGCAGGGTGAAAAACTGTTTTTT. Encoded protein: CASSVQDRGQGEKLFF.

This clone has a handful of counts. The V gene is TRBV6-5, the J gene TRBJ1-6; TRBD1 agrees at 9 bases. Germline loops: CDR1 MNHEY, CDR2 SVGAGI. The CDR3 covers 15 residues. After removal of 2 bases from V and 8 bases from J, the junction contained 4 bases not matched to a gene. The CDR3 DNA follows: TGTGCCAGCAGTTACGGGACAGGGCCCTATTCACCCCTCCACTTT. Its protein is CASSYGTGPYSPLHF.

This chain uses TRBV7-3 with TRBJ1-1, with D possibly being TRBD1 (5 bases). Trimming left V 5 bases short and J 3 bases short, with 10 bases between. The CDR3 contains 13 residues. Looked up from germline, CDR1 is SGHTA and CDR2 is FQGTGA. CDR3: CASSPGTYTEAFF. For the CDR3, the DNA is TGTGCCAGCAGCCCCGGGACTTACACTGAAGCTTTCTTT.

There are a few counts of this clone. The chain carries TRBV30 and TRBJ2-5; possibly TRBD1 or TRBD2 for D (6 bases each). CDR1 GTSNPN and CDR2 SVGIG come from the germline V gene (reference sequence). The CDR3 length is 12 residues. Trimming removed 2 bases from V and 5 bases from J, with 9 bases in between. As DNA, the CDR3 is TGTGCCTGGAGTCCGGGGGCGGAGACCCAGTACTTC. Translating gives CAWSPGAETQYF.

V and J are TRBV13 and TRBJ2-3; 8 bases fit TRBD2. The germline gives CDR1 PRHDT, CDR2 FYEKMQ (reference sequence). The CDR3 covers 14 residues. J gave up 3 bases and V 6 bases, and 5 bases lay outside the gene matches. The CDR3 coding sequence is TGTGCCAGCAGATCGCGGGGGGCAACAGATACGCAGTATTTT. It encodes CASRSRGATDTQYF.

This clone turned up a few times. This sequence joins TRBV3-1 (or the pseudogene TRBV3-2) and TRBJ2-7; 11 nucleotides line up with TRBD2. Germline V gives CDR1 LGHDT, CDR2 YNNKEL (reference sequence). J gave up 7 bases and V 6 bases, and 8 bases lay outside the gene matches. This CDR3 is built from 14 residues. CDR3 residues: CASSLSGGADEQYV. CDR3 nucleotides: TGTGCCAGCAGTCTTAGCGGGGGGGCAGATGAGCAGTACGTC.

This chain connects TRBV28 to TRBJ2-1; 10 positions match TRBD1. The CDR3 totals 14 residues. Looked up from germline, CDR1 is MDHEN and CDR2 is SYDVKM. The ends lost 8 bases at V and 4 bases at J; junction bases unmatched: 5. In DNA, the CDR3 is TGTGCCAGCCGTGACAGGGGGCCATACAATGAGCAGTTCTTC. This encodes CASRDRGPYNEQFF.

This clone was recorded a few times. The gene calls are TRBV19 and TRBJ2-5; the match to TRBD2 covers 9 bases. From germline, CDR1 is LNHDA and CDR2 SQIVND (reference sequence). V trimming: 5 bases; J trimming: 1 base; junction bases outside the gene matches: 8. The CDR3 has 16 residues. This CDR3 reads CASSPVSGGGQETQYF. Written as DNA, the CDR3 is TGTGCCAGTAGTCCCGTTAGCGGGGGTGGCCAAGAGACCCAGTACTTC.

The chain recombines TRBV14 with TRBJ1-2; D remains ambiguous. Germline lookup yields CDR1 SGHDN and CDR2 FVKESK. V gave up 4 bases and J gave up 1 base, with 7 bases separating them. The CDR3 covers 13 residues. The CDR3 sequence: CASSREFNYGYTF. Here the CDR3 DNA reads TGTGCCAGCAGCCGAGAGTTTAACTATGGCTACACCTTC.

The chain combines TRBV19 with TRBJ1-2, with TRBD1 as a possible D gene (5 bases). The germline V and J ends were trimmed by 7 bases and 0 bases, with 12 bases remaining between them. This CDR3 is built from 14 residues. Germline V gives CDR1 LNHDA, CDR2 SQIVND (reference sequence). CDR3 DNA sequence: TGTGCCAGTACCAGGGAGGGGCCTAACTATGGCTACACCTTC. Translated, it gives CASTREGPNYGYTF.

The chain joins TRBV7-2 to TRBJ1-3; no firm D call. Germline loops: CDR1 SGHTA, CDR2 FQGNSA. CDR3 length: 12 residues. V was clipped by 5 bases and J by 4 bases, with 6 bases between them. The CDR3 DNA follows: TGTGCCAGCAGCAGGGCAGGAAACACCATATATTTT. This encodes CASSRAGNTIYF.

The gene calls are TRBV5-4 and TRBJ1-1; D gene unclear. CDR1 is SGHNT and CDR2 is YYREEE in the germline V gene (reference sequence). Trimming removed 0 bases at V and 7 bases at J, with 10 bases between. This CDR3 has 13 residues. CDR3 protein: CASSLENGGEAFF. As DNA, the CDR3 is TGTGCCAGCAGCTTGGAAAACGGTGGTGAAGCTTTCTTT.

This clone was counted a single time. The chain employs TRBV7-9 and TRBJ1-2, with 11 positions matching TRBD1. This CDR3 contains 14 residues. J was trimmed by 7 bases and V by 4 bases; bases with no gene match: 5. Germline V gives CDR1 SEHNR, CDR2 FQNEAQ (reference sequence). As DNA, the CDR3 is TGTGCCAGCAGCTACGGACAGGGGGCGCTTGGCTACACCTTC. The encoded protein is CASSYGQGALGYTF.

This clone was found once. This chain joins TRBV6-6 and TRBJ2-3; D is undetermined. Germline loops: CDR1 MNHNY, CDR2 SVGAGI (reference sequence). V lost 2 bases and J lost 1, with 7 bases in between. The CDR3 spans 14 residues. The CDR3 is CASSYRSGTDTQYF. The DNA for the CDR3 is TGTGCCAGCAGTTACCGGTCAGGCACAGATACGCAGTATTTT.

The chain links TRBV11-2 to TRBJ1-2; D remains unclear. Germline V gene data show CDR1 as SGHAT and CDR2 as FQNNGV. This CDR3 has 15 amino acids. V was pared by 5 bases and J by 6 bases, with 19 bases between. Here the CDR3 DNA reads TGTGCCAGCAGCCCCCGTGGAGGGAGTGCCAATGGCTACACCTTC. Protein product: CASSPRGGSANGYTF.

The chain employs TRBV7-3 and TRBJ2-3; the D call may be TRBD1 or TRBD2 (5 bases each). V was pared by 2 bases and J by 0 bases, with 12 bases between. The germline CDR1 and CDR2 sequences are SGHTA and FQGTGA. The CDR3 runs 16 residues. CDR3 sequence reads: CASSLWGSSSTDTQYF. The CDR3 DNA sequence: TGTGCCAGCAGCTTATGGGGGAGTTCTAGCACAGATACGCAGTATTTT.

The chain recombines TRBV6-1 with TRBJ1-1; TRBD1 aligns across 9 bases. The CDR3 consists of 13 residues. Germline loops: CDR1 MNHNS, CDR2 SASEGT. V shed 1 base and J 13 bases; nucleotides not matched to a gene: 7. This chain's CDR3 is CASSEGTGVLIFF. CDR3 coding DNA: TGTGCCAGCAGTGAAGGGACAGGGGTTCTTATTTTCTTT.

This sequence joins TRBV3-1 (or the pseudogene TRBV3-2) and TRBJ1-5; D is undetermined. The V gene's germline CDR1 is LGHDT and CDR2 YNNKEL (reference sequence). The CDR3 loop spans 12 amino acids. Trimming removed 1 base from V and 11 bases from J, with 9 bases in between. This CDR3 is CASSQAGGSQHF. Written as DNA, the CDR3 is TGTGCCAGCAGCCAAGCCGGCGGGTCCCAGCATTTT.

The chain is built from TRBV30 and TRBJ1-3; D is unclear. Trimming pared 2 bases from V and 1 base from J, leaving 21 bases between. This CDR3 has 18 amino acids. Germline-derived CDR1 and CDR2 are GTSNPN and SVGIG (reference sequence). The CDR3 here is CAWSRSRAPIPSGNTIYF. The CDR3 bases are TGTGCCTGGAGTCGTTCCCGGGCCCCGATCCCGTCTGGAAACACCATATATTTT.

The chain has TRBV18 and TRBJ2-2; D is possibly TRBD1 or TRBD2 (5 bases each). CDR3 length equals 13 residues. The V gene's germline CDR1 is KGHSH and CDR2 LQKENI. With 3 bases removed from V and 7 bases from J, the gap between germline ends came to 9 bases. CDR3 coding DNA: TGTGCCAGCTCACCCCAGGGAGTCGGGGAGCTGTTTTTT. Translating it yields CASSPQGVGELFF.